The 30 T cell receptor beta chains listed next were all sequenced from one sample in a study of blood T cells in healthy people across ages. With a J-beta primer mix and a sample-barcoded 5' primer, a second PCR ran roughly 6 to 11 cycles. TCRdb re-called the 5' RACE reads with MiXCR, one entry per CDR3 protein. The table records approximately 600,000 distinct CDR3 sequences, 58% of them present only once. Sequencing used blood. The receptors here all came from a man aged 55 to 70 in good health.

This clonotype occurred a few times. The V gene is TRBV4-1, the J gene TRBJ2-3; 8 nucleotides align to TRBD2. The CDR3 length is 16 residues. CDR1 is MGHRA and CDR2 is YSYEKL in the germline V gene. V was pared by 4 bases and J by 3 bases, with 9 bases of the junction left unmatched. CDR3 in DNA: TGCGCCAGCAGCCCAGCGCCCGGGACTAGTACAGATACGCAGTATTTT. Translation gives CASSPAPGTSTDTQYF.

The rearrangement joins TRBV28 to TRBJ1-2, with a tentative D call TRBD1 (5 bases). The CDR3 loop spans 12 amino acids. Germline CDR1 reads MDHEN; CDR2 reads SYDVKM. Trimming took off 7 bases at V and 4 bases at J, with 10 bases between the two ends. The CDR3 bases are TGTGCCAGCATGACAGAAATCTATGGCTACACCTTC. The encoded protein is CASMTEIYGYTF.

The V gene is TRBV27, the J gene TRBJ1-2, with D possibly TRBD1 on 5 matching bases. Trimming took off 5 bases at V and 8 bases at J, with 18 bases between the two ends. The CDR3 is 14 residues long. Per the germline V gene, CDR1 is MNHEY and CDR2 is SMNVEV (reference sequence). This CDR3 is CASSPRTGQKGYTF. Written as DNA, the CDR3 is TGTGCCAGCAGTCCACGAACGGGGCAGAAGGGCTACACCTTC.

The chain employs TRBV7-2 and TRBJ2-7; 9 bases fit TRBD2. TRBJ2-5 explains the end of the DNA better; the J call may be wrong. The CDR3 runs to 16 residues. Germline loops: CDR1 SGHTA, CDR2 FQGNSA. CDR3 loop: CASSLGVAGESETQYF. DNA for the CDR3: TGTGCCAGCAGCTTAGGGGTAGCGGGGGAGTCGGAGACCCAGTACTTC.

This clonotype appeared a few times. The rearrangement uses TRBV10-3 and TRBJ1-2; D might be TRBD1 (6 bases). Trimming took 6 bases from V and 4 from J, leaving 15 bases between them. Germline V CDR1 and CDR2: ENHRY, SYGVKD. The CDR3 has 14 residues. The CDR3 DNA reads TGTGCCATCAGGGACAGCACCTCTGGCTATGGCTACACCTTC. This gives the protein CAIRDSTSGYGYTF.

CDR3 nucleotide sequence: TGCAGTGCTACGGGGGGGTTCAATGAGCAGTTCTTC. Encoded protein: CSATGGFNEQFF. The chain carries TRBV20-1 and TRBJ2-1, with 8 bases identical to TRBD2. CDR3 size: 12 residues. After removal of 4 bases from V and 6 bases from J, the junction contained 2 bases not matched to a gene. Germline CDR1 is DFQATT and CDR2 is SNEGSKA (reference sequence).

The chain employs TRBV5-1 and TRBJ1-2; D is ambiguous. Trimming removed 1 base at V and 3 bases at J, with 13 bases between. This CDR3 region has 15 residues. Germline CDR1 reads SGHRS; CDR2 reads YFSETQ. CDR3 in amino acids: CASSLRADRDYGYTF. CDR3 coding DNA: TGCGCCAGCAGCTTGAGGGCGGATAGGGACTATGGCTACACCTTC.

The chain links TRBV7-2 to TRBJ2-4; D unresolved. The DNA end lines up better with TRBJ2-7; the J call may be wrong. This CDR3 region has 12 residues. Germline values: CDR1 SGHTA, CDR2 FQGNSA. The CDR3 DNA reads TGTGCCAGCAGCTTAACCGAATACGAGCAGTACTTC. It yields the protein CASSLTEYEQYF.

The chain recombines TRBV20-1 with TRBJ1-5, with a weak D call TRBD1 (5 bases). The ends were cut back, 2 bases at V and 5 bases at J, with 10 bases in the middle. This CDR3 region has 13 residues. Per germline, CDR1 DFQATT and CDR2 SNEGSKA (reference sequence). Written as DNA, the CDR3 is TGCAGTGCTAGATCGGGGCGAGATCAGCCCCAGCATTTT. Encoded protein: CSARSGRDQPQHF.

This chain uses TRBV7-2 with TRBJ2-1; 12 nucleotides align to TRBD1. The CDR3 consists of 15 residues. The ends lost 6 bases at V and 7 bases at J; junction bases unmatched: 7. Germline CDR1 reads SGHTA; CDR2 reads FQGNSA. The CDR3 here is CASSPWDRGRNEQFF. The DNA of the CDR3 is TGTGCCAGCAGTCCATGGGACAGGGGGCGAAATGAGCAGTTCTTC. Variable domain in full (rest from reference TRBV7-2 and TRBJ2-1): GAGVSQSPSNKVTEKGKDVELRCDPISGHTALYWYRQSLGQGLEFLIYFQGNSAPDKSGLPSDRFSAERTGGSVSTLTIQRTQQEDSAVYLCASSPWDRGRNEQFFGPGTRLTVL.

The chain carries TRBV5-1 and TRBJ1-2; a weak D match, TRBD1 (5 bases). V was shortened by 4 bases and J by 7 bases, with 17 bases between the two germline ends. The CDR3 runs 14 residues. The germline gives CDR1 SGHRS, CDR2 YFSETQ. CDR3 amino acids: CASSRTGTGSGYTF. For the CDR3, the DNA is TGCGCCAGCAGCCGAACCGGGACGGGCTCTGGCTACACCTTC. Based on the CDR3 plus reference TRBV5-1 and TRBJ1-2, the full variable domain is KAGVTQTPRYLIKTRGQQVTLSCSPISGHRSVSWYQQTPGQGLQFLFEYFSETQRNKGNFPGRFSGRQFSNSRSEMNVSTLELGDSALYLCASSRTGTGSGYTFGSGTRLTVV.

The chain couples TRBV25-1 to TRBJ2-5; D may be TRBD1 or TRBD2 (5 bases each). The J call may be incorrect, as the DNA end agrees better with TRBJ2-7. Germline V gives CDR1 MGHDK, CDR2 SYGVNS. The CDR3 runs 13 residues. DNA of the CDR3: TGTGCCAGGCCTCAGAGGGGTGGCCACGAGCAGTACTTC. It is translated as CARPQRGGHEQYF.

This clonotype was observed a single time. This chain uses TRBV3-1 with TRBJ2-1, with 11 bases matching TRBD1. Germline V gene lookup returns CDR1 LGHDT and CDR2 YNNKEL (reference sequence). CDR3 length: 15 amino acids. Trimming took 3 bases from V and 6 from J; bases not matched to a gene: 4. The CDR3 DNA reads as TGTGCCAGCAGCCACCCCGGGACAGGGGGCAATGAGCAGTTCTTC. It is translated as CASSHPGTGGNEQFF.

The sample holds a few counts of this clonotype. The CDR3 DNA reads as TGTGCCAGCAGCGTCGACCCGACAGGATACTCCTACGAGCAGTACTTC. Its translation: CASSVDPTGYSYEQYF. V and J are TRBV9 and TRBJ2-7; tentatively, D is TRBD1 (6 bases). Germline CDR1 SGDLS, CDR2 YYNGEE. Trimming left V 2 bases short and J 0 bases short, with 15 bases between. The CDR3 totals 16 residues. Using reference TRBV9 and TRBJ2-7 for the parts outside the CDR3, the full variable domain is DSGVTQTPKHLITATGQRVTLRCSPRSGDLSVYWYQQSLDQGLQFLIQYYNGEERAKGNILERFSAQQFPDLHSELNLSSLELGDSALYFCASSVDPTGYSYEQYFGPGTRLTVT.

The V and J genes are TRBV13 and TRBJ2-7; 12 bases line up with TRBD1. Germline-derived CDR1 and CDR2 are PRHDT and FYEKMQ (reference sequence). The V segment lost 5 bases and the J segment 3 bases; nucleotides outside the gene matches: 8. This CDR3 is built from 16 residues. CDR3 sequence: CASSHTGTGGNYEQYF. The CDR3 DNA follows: TGTGCCAGCAGCCACACCGGGACAGGGGGCAACTACGAGCAGTACTTC.

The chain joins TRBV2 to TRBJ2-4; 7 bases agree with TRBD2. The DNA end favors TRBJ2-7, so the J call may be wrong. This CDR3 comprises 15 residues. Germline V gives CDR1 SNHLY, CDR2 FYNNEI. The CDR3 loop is CASSEERGAYYEQYF. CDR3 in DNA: TGTGCCAGCAGTGAAGAGCGGGGAGCCTACTACGAGCAGTACTTC.

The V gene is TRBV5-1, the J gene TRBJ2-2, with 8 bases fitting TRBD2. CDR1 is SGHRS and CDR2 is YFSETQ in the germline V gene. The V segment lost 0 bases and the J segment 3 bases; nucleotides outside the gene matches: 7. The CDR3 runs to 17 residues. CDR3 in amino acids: CASSLEGSGAYTGELFF. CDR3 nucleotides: TGCGCCAGCAGCTTGGAAGGTAGCGGGGCTTACACCGGGGAGCTGTTTTTT. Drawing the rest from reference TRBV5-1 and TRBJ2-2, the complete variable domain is KAGVTQTPRYLIKTRGQQVTLSCSPISGHRSVSWYQQTPGQGLQFLFEYFSETQRNKGNFPGRFSGRQFSNSRSEMNVSTLELGDSALYLCASSLEGSGAYTGELFFGEGSRLTVL.

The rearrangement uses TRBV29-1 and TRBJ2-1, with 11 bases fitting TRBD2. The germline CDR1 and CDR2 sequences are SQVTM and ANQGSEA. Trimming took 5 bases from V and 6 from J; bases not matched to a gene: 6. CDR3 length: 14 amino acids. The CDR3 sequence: CSVTTSGVSNEQFF. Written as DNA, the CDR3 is TGCAGCGTTACGACTAGCGGGGTAAGCAATGAGCAGTTCTTC.

CDR3 sequence reads: CASSSDLGTQYF. As DNA, the CDR3 is TGTGCCAGCAGTTCAGACCTGGGGACCCAGTACTTC. This chain links TRBV28 with TRBJ2-5, with D hard to call. Germline V CDR1 and CDR2: MDHEN, SYDVKM. CDR3 length: 12 amino acids. Trimming took 4 bases from V and 7 from J, leaving 10 bases between them.

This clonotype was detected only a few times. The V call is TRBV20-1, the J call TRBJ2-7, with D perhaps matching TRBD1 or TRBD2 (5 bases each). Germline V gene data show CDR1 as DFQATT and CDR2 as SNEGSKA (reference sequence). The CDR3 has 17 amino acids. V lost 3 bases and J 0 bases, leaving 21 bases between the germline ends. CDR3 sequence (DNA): TGCAGTGCTAGGGGGTCCGGGCAGGGAGTATCCTCCTACGAGCAGTACTTC. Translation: CSARGSGQGVSSYEQYF.

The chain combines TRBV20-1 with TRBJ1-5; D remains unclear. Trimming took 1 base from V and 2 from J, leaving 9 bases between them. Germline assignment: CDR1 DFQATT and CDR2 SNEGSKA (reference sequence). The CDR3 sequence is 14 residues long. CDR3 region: CSARALKGNQPQHF. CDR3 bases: TGCAGTGCTAGAGCGCTTAAGGGCAATCAGCCCCAGCATTTT.

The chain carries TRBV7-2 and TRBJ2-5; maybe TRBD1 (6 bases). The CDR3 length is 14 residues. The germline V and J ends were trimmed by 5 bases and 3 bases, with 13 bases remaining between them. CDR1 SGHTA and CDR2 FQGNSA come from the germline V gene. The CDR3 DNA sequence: TGTGCCAGCAGCCCGGGACACCTAGAAGAGACCCAGTACTTC. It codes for CASSPGHLEETQYF.

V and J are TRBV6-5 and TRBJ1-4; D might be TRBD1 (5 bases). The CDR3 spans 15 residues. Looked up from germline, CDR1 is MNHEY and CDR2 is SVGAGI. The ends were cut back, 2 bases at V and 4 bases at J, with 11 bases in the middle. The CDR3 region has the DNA TGTGCCAGCAGTTACGGGGCTGCCGTTAATGAAAAACTGTTTTTT. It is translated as CASSYGAAVNEKLFF.

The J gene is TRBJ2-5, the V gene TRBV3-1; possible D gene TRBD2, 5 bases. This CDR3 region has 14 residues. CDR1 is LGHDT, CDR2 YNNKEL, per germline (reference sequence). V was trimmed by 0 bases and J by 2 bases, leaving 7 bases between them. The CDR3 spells CASSQERGQETQYF. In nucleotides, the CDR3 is TGTGCCAGCAGCCAAGAACGGGGACAAGAGACCCAGTACTTC.

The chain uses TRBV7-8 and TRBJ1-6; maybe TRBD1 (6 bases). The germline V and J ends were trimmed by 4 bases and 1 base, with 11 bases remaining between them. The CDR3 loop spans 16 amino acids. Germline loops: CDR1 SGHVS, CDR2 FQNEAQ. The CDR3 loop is CASSSRTASYNSPLHF. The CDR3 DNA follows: TGTGCCAGCAGCTCCCGGACAGCGTCCTATAATTCACCCCTCCACTTT.

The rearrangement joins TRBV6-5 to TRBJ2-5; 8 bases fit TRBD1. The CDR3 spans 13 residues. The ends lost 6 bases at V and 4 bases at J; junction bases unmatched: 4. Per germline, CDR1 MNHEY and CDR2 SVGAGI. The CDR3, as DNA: TGTGCCAGCAGGAGGACAGGGACAGAGACCCAGTACTTC. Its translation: CASRRTGTETQYF.

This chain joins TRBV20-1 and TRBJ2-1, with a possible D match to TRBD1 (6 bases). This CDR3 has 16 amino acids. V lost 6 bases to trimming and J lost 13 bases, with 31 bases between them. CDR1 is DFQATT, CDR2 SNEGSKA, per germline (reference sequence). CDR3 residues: CSATNADRSPQETQFF. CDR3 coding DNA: TGCAGTGCCACCAATGCGGACAGAAGCCCCCAAGAGACCCAGTTCTTC.

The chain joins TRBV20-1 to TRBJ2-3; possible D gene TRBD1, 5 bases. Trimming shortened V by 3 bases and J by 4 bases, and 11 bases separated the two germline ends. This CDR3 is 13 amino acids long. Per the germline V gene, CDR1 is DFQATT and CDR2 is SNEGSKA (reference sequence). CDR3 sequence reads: CSASRVGADTQYF. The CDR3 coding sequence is TGCAGTGCTAGCAGGGTAGGAGCAGATACGCAGTATTTT.

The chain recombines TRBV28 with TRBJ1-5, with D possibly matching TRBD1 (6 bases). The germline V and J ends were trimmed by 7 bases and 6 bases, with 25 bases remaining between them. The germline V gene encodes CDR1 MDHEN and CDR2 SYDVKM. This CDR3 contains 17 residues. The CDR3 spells CASTVRPGRGSGQPQHF. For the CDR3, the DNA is TGTGCCAGCACCGTGCGCCCCGGCAGGGGAAGTGGTCAGCCCCAGCATTTT.

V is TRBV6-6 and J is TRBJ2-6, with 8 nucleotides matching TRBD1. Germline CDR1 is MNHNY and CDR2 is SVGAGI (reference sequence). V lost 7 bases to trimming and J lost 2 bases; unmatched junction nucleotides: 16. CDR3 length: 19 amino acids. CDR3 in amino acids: CASTLTPNRGAAGANVLTF. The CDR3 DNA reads TGTGCCAGCACTTTAACCCCTAACAGGGGGGCTGCTGGGGCCAACGTCCTGACTTTC.